The clone carrying this TCR beta chain was recorded once. Its target is not known. The stimulus was an HIV-1 Gag 15-mer peptide pool, 0.9 to 1 ug/peptide/mL. Sorted nonresponding memory CD4+ T cells were CD40L-negative, CD69-negative, CD45RO-high. Trimming removed 0 bases from V and 3 bases from J; junction bases left unmatched: 8. This CDR3 has 18 amino acids. CDR1 and CDR2 (germline): MGHDK, SYGVNS. The sample belongs to a study of persistence of HIV-infected CD4 T cells. The immunoSEQ assay was version 4, run in survey mode. TCRdb keeps only in-frame clones here, not all; method: immunoSEQ multiplex PCR. The sample holds 30,000 to 35,000 clones, roughly 80% seen once.

The source was CD4+ T cells sorted from PBMCs after roughly 18-hour stimulation, collected from a patient who received antiretroviral therapy. This sequence joins TRBV25-1 and TRBJ2-1; 10 bases line up with TRBD2. This receptor was identified in an adult woman with HIV who was CMV-seropositive. For the CDR3, the DNA is TGTGCCAGCAGTGAATATCAGAGCGGGAGGGCGGTCTACAATGAGCAGTTCTTC. Translation: CASSEYQSGRAVYNEQFF.